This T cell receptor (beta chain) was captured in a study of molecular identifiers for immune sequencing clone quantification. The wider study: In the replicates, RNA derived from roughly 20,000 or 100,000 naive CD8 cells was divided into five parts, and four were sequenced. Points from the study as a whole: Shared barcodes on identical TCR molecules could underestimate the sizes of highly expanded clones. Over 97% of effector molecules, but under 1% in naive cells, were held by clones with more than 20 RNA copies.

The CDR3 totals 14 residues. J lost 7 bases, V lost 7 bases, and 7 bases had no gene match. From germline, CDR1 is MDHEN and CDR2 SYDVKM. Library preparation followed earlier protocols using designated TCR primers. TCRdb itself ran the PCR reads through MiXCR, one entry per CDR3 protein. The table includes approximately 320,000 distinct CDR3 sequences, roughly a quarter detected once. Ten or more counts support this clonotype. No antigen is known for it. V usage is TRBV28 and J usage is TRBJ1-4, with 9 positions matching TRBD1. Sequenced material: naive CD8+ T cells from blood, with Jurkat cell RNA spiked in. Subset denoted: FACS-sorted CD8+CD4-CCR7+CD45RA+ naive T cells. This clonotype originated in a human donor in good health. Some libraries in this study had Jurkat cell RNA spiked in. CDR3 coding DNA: TGTGCCAGCATCGGGACAGGGAGGAGTGAAAAACTGTTTTTT. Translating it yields CASIGTGRSEKLFF.